Sequencing of this TCR beta chain was carried out in a study of T cell responses to AZD1222 COVID-19 vaccine. On the study more broadly: Pooled in the analysis were second doses at about 4 or about 12 weeks.

Concerning this clone: Its specificity is not known.

Measured with immunoSEQ multiplex PCR; TCRdb has only the in-frame clones, and not every one. This repertoire shows about 160,000 clones, about 91% found once; its top ten account for about 4.5%. General study points: The study identified only five to seven AZD1222 recipients as seropositive at baseline. Repertoires were obtained only post-peak T cell response.

The sequencing used peripheral blood, collected on day 0 of AZD1222 vaccination. The TCR comes from an adult in good health.

The CDR3 DNA follows: TGTGCCAGCAGCCAACTAGCGGGCGCCTACAATGAGCAGTTCTTC. Its protein product is CASSQLAGAYNEQFF. The genes are TRBV28 and TRBJ2-1, with TRBD2 identical over 9 bases. The germline V gene encodes CDR1 MDHEN and CDR2 SYDVKM. The CDR3 has 15 amino acids. V lost 6 bases to trimming and J lost 2 bases; unmatched junction nucleotides: 5.